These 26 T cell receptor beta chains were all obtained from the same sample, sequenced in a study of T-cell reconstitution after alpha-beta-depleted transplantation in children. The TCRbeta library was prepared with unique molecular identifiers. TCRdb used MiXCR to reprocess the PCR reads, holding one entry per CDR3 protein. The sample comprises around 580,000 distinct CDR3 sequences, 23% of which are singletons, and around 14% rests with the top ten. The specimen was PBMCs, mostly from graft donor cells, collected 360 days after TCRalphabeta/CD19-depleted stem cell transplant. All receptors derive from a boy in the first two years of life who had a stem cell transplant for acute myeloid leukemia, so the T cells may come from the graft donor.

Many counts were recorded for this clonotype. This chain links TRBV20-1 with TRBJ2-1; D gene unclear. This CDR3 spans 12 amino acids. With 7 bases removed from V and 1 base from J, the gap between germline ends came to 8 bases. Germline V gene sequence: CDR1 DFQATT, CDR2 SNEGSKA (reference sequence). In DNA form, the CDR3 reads TGCAGTGGGATGGGTTCCTACAATGAGCAGTTCTTC. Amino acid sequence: CSGMGSYNEQFF.

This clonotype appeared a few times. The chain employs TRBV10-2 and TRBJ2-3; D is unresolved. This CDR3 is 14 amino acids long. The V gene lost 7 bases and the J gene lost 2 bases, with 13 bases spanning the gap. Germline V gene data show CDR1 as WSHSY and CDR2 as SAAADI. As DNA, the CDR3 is TGCGCCAGCACGCAGGTGGATTACACAGATACGCAGTATTTT. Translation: CASTQVDYTDTQYF.

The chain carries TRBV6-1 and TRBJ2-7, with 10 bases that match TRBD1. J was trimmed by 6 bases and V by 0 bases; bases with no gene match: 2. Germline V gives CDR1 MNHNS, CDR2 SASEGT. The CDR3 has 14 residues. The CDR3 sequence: CASSEARTGGEQYF. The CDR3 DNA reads TGTGCCAGCAGTGAAGCGCGGACAGGGGGCGAGCAGTACTTC.

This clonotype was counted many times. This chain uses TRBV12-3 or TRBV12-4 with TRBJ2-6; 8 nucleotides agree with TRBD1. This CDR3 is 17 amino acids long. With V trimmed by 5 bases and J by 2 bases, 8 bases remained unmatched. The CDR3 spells CASSPTGEWAGANVLTF. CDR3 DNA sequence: TGTGCCAGCAGTCCGACAGGGGAGTGGGCTGGGGCCAACGTCCTGACTTTC.

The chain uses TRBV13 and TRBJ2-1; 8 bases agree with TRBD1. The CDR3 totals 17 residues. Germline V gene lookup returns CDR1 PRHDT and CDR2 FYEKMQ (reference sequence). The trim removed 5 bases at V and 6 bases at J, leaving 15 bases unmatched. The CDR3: CASSTGQGINEGNEQFF. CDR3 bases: TGTGCCAGCAGCACCGGACAGGGAATCAACGAAGGCAATGAGCAGTTCTTC.

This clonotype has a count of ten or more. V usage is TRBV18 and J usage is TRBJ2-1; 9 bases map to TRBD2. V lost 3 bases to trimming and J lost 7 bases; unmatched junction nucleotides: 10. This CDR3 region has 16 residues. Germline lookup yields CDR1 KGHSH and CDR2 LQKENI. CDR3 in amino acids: CASSPRGLAGGNEQFF. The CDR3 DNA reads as TGTGCCAGCTCACCGCGGGGACTAGCCGGGGGTAATGAGCAGTTCTTC.

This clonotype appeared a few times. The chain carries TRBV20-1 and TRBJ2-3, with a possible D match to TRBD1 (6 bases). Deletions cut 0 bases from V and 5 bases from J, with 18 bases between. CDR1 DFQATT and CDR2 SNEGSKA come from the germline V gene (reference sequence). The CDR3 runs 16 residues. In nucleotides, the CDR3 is TGCAGTGCTAGAGACTTCGAGACAGGCATCTTAGATACGCAGTATTTT. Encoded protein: CSARDFETGILDTQYF.

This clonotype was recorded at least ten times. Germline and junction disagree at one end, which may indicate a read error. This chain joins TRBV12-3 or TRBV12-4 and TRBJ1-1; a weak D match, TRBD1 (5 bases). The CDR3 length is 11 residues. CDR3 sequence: CASSDRPGPTF. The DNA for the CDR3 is TGTGCCAGCAGCGACCGACCGGGGCCAACATTT.

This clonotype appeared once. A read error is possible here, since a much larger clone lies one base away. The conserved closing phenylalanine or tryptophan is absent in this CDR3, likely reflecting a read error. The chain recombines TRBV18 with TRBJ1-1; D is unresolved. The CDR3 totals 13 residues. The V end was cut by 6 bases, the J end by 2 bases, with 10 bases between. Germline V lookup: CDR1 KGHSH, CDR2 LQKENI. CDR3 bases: TGTGCCAGCTCCGCGGACGCTAACACTGAAGCTTTCTGT. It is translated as CASSADANTEAFC.

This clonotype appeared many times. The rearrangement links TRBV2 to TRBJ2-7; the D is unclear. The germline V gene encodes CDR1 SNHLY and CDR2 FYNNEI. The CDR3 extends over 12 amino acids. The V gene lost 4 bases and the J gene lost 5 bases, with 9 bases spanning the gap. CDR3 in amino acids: CASSAAINEQYV. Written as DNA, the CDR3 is TGTGCCAGCAGTGCTGCGATTAACGAGCAGTACGTC.

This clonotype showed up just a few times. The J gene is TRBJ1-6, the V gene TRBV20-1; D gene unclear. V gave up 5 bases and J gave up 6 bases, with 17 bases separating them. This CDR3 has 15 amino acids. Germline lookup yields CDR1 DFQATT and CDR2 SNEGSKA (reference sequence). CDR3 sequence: CSARPSANRNSPLHF. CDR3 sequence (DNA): TGCAGTGCTCGCCCGTCAGCAAACCGTAATTCACCCCTCCACTTT.

The CDR3 protein is CASSSPSHPVETQYF. The CDR3 nucleotides read TGTGCCAGCAGCTCCCCGTCCCACCCTGTAGAGACCCAGTACTTC. This chain links TRBV7-2 with TRBJ2-5; D remains unclear. Germline V gene sequence: CDR1 SGHTA, CDR2 FQGNSA. V shed 4 bases and J shed 4 bases, with 16 bases lying between them. This CDR3 is built from 15 residues.

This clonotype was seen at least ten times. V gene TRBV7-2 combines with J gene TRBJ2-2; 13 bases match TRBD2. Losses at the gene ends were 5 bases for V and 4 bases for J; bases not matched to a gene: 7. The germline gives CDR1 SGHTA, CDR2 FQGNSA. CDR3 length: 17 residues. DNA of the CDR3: TGTGCCAGCAGCCCCAGACTAGCGGGGGGCCTCACCGGGGAGCTGTTTTTT. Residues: CASSPRLAGGLTGELFF.

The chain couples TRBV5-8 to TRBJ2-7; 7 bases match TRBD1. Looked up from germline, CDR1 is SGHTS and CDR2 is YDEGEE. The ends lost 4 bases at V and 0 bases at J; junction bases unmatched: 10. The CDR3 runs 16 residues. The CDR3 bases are TGTGCCAGCAGCGATAGCTGGGACAGAACCTCCTACGAGCAGTACGTC. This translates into CASSDSWDRTSYEQYV.

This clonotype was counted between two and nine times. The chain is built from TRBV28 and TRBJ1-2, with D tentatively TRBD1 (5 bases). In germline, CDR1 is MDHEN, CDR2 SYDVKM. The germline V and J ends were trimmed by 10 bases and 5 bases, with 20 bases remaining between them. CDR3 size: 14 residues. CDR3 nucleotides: TGTGCCATCAGGGAAGTGGGTTCCTATTATGGCTACACCTTC. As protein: CAIREVGSYYGYTF.

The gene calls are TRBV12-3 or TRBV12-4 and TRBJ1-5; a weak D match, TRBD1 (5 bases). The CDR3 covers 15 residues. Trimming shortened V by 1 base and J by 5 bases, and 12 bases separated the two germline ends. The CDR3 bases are TGTGCCAGCAGTTTAGATGAGGGGCAACATCAGCCCCAGCATTTT. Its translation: CASSLDEGQHQPQHF.

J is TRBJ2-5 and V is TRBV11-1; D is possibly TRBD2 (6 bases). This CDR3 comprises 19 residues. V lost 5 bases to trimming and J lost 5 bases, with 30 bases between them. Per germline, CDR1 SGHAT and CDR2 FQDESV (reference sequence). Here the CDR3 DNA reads TGTGCCAGCAGCCCGGAAGAGGGTTTCGGTCGCATCCGGGGGGAGACCCAGTACTTC. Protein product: CASSPEEGFGRIRGETQYF.

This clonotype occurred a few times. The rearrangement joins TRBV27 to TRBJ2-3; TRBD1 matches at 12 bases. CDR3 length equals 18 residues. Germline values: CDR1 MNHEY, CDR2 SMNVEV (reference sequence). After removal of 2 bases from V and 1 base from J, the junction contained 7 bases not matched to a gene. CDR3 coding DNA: TGTGCCAGCAGTTTAGGCGTCCGGGACAGGGGGCGCACAGATACGCAGTATTTT. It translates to CASSLGVRDRGRTDTQYF.

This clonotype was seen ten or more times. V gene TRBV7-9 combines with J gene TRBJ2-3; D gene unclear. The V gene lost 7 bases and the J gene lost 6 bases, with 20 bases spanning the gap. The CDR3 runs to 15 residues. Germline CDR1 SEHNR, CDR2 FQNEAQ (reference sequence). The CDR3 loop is CASIKSASVTDTQYF. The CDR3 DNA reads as TGTGCCAGCATCAAGTCTGCTTCAGTAACCGATACGCAGTATTTT.

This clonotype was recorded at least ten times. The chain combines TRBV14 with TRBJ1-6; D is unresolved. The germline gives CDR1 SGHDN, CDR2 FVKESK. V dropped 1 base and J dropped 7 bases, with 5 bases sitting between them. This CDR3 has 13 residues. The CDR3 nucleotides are TGTGCCAGCAGCCAAGCCAGAAATTCACCCCTCCACTTT. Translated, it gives CASSQARNSPLHF.

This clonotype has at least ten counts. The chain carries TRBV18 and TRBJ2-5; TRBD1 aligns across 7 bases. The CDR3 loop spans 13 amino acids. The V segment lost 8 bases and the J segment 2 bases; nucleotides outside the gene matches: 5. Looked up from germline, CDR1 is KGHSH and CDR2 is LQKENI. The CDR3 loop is CASSPGQQETQYF. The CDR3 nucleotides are TGTGCCAGCAGTCCGGGACAGCAAGAGACCCAGTACTTC.

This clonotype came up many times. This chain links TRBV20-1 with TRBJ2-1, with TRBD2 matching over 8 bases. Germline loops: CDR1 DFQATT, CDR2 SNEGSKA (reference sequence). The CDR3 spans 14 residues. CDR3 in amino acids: CSRHRAGVYNEQFF. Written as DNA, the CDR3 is TGCAGCCGACACCGAGCGGGGGTCTACAATGAGCAGTTCTTC.

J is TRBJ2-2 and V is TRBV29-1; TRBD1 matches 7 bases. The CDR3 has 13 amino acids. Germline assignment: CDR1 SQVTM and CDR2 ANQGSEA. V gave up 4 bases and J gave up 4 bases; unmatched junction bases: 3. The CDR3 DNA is TGCAGCGTTGTGAGGGACAGCACCGGGGAGCTGTTTTTT. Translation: CSVVRDSTGELFF.

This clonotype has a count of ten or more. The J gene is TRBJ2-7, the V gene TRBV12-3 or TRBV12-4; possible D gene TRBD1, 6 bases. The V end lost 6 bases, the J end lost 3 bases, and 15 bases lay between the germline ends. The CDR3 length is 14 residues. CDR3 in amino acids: CASRPRGTIYEQYF. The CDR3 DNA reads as TGTGCCAGCAGACCTAGGGGGACAATCTACGAGCAGTACTTC.

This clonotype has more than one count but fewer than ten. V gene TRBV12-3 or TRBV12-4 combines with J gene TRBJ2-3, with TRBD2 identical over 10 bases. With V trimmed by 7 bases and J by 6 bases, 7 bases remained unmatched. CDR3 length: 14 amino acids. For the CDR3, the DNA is TGTGCCAGCACCAAGCGGGGGGGCCGGGATACGCAGTATTTT. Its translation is CASTKRGGRDTQYF.

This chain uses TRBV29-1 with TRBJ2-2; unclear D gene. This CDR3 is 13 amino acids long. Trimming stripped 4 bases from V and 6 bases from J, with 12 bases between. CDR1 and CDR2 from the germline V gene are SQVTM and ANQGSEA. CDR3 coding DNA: TGCAGCGTTGTGGTAGTTGGGCCCGGGGAGCTGTTTTTT. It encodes CSVVVVGPGELFF.